This T cell receptor beta chain emerged from a study of graft-versus-host responses after intestinal transplantation. This clone was found once. What it binds is unknown. The protocol was immunoSEQ multiplex PCR, while the TCRdb copy is restricted to in-frame clones and leaves out a portion. The table has more than 85,000 clones, just under 95% seen once. CDR1 is MNHNS and CDR2 is SASEGT in the germline V gene. V gave up 0 bases and J gave up 4 bases, with 13 bases separating them. The CDR3 totals 16 residues. This chain connects TRBV6-1 to TRBJ2-1, with D perhaps TRBD1 (7 bases). Specimen: unstimulated CD8+ T cells sorted from spleen or lymph node cells, collected before intestinal transplant. The receptor was isolated from a human donor who received an intestinal transplant. CDR3 nucleotides: TGTGCCAGCAGTGAAGCGCGGCCAGGGGGGTACAATGAGCAGTTCTTC. It specifies CASSEARPGGYNEQFF.